This T cell receptor beta chain emerged from a study of T-cell memory formation after mild COVID-19. Overall study context: TCR clusters mostly belonged to single donors. Study-level findings and limits: Mostly located in CM and EM were contracting CD4+ clones, with contracting CD8+ clones located in EMRA. Day 37-peaking second-wave clones had unconfirmed SARS-CoV-2 specificity. Day 15 to 85 contractors were CD4/CD8 balanced; later expanders leaned CD4+.

This clonotype was seen a few times. The target antigen is unknown. One entry per CDR3 protein results from TCRdb running MiXCR on the 5' RACE reads. This sample carries roughly 610,000 distinct CDR3 sequences, roughly a sixth of them seen once, and the ten largest clones take 8.1%. Trimming removed 0 bases from V and 0 bases from J, with 13 bases in between. The CDR3 covers 16 residues. Germline V gene lookup returns CDR1 SGHRS and CDR2 YFSETQ. The clonotype originates from an adult woman who had mild COVID-19 (a few samples of this study predate the infection). Cell type and time point are not known. The V call is TRBV5-1, the J call TRBJ2-7; D is possibly TRBD1 (5 bases). Sequences were obtained from PBMCs or a T cell subset sorted from them (not recorded which). CDR3 protein: CASSLDGRTRSYEQYF. The CDR3 DNA is TGCGCCAGCAGCTTGGACGGACGGACACGCTCCTACGAGCAGTACTTC. The whole variable domain, remainder taken from reference TRBV5-1 and TRBJ2-7, is KAGVTQTPRYLIKTRGQQVTLSCSPISGHRSVSWYQQTPGQGLQFLFEYFSETQRNKGNFPGRFSGRQFSNSRSEMNVSTLELGDSALYLCASSLDGRTRSYEQYFGPGTRLTVT.